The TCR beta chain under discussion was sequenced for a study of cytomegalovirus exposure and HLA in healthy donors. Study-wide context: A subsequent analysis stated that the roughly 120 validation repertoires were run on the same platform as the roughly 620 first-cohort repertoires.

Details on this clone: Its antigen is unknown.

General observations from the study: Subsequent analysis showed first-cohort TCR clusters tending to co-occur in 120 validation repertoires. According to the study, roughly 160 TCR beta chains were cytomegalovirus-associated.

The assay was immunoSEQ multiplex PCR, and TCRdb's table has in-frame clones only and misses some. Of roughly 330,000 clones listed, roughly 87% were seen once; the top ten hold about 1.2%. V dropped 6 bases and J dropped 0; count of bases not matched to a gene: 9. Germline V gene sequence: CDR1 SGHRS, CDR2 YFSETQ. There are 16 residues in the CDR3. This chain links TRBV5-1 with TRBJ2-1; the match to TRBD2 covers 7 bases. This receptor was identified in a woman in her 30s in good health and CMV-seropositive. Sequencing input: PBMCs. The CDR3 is CASKGSSGYSYNEQFF. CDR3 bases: TGCGCCAGCAAAGGGAGTAGCGGGTACTCCTACAATGAGCAGTTCTTC.